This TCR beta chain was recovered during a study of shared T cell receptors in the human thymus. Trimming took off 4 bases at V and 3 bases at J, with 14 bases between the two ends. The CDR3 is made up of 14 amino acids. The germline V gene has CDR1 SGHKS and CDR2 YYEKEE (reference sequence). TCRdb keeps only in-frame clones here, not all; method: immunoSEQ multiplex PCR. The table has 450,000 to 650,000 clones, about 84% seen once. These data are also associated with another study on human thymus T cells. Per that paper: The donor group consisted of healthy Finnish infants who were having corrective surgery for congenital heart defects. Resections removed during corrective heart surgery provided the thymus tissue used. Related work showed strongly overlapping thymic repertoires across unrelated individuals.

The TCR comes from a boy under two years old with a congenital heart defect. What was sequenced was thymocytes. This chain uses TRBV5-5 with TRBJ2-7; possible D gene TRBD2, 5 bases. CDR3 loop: CASSPERTLYEQYF. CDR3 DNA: TGTGCCAGCAGCCCCGAGCGGACCCTCTACGAGCAGTACTTC.